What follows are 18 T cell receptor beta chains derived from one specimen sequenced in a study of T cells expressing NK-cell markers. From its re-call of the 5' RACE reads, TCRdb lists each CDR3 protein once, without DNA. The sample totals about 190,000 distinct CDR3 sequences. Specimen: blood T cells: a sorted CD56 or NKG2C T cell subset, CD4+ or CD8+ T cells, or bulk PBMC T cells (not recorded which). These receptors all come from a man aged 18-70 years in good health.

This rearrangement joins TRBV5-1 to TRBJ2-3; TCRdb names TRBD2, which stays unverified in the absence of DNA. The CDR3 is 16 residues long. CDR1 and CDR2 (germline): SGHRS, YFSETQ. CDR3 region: CASSLLRGGGADTQYF.

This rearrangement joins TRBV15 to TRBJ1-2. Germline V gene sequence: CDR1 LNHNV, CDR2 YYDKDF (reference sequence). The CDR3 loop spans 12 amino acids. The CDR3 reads CATSRCCGGYTF. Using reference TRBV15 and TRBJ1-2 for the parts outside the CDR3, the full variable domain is DAMVIQNPRYQVTQFGKPVTLSCSQTLNHNVMYWYQQKSSQAPKLLFHYYDKDFNNEADTPDNFQSRRPNTSFCFLDIRSPGLGDTAMYLCATSRCCGGYTFGSGTRLTVV.

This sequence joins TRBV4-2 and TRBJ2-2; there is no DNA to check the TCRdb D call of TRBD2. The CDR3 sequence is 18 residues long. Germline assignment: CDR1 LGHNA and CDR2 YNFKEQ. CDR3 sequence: CASSQAPSGGAVSGELFF.

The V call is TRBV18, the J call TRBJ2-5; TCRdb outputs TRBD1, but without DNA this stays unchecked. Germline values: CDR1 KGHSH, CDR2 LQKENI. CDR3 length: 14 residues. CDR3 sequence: CASSPGTTQETQYF.

Here the CDR3 reads CATSRTSGTQETQYF. The chain carries TRBV15 and TRBJ2-5; TCRdb's D gene call, TRBD1, goes unchecked for lack of DNA. Germline V gives CDR1 LNHNV, CDR2 YYDKDF (reference sequence). This CDR3 comprises 15 residues.

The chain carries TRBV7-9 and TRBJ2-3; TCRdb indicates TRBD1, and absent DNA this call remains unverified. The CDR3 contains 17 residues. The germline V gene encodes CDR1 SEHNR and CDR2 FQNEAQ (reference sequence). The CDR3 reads CASSHIREKVIADTQYF.

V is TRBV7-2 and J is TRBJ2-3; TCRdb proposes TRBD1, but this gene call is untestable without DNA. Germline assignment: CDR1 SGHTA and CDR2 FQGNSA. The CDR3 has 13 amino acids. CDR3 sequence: CASSLVPVDTQYF.

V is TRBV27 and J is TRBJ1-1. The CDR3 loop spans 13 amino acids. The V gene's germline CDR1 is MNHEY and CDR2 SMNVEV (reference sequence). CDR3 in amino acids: CASSFGGVTEAFF.

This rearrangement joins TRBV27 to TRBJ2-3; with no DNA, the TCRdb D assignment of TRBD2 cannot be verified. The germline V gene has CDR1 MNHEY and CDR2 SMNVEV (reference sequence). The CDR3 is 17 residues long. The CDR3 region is CASSLLASGGASDTQYF.

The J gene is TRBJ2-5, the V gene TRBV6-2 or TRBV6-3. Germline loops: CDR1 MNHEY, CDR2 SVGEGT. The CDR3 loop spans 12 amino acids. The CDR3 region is CASSPTYGTQYF.

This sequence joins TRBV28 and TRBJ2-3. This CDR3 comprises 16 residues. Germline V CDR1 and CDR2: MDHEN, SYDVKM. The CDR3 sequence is CASSYPIRIGTDTQYF.

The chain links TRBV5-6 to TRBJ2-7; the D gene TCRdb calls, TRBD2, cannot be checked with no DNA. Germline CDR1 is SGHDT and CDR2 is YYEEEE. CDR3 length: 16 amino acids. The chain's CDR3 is CASSFLTSGGPWEQYF. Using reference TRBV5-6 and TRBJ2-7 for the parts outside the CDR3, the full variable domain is DAGVTQSPTHLIKTRGQQVTLRCSPKSGHDTVSWYQQALGQGPQFIFQYYEEEERQRGNFPDRFSGHQFPNYSSELNVNALLLGDSALYLCASSFLTSGGPWEQYFGPGTRLTVT.

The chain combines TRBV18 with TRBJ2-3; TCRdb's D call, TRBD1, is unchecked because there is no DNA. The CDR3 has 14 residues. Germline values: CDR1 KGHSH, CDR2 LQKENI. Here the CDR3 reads CASQLTGAHDTQYF.

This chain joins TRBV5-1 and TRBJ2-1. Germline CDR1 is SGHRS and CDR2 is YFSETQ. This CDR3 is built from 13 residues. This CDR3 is CASSSGLSDEQFF.

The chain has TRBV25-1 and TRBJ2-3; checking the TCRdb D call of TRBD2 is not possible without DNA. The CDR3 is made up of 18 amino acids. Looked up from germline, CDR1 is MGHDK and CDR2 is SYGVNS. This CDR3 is CASSEYKTSGGVTDTQYF.

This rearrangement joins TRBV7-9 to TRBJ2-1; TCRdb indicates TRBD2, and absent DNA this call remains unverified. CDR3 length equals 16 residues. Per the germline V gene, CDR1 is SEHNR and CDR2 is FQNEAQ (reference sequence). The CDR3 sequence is CASSVNRRLGSNEQFF.

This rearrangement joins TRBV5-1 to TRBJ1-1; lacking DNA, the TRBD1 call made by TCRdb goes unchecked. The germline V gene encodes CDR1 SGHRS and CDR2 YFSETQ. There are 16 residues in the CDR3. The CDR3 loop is CASSLLGVGDYTEAFF.

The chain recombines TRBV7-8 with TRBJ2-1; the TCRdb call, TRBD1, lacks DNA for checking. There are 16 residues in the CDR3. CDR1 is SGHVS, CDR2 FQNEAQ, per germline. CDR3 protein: CASSPGGQGPYNEQFF. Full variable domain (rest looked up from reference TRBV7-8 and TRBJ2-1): GAGVSQSPRYKVAKRGQDVALRCDPISGHVSLFWYQQALGQGPEFLTYFQNEAQLDKSGLPSDRFFAERPEGSVSTLKIQRTQQEDSAVYLCASSPGGQGPYNEQFFGPGTRLTVL.